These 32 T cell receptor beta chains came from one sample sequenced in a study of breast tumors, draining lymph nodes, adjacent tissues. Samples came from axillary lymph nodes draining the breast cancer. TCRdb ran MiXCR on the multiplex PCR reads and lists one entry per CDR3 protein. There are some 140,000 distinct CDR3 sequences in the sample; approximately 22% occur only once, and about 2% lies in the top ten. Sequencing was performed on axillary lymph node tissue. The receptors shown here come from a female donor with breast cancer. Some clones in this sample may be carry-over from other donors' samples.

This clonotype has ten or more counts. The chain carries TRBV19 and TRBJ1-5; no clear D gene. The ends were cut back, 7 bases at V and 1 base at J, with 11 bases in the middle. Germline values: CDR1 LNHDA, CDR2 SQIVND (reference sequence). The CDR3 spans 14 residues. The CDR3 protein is CASKRTLSNQPQHF. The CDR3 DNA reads TGTGCCAGTAAAAGAACGCTAAGCAATCAGCCCCAGCATTTT.

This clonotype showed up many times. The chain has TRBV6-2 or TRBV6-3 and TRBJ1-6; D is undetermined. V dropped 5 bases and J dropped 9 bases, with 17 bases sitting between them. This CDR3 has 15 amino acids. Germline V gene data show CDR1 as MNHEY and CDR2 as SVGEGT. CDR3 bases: TGTGCCAGCAGTGATCAAGCTCTGGTGGCTTCACCCCTCCACTTT. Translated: CASSDQALVASPLHF.

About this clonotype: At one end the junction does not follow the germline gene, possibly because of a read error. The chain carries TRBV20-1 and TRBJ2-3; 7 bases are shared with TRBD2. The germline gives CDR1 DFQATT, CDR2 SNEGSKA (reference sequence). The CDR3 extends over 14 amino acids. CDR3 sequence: CSGGTCGGLDTQYF. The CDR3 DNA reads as TGCAGTGGTGGGACTTGCGGGGGTTTAGATACTCAGTATTTT.

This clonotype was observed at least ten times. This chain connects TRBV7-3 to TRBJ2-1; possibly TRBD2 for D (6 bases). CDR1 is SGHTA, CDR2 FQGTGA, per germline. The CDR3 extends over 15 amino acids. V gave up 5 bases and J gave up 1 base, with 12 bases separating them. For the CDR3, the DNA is TGTGCCAGCAGCCTCCAGGGAGGTTCCTACAATGAGCAGTTCTTC. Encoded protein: CASSLQGGSYNEQFF.

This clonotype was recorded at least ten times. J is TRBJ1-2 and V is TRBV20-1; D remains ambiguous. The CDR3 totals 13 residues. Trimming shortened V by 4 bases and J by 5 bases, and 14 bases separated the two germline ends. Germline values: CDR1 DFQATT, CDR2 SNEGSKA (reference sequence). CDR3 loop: CSATLPQIYGYTF. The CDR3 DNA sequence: TGCAGTGCTACCCTACCCCAGATATATGGCTACACCTTC.

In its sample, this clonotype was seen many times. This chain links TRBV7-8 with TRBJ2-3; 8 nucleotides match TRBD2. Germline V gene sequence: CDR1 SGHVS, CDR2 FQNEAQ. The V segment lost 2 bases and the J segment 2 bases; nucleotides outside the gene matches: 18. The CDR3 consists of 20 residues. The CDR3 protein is CASSLPALGGLAGSTDTQYF. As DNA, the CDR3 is TGTGCCAGCAGCTTACCCGCCTTGGGTGGGCTAGCGGGTTCCACAGATACGCAGTATTTT.

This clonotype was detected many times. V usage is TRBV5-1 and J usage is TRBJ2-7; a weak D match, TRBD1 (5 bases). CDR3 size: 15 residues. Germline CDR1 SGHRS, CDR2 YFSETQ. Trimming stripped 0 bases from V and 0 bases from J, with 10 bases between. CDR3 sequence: CASSLVGALSYEQYF. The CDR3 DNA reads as TGCGCCAGCAGCTTGGTTGGGGCCCTCTCCTACGAGCAGTACTTC.

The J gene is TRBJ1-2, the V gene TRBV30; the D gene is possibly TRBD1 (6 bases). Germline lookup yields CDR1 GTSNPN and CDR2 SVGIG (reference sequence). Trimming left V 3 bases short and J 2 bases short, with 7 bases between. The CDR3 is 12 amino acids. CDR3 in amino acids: CAWRGANYGYTF. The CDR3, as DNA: TGTGCCTGGAGGGGGGCGAACTATGGCTACACCTTC.

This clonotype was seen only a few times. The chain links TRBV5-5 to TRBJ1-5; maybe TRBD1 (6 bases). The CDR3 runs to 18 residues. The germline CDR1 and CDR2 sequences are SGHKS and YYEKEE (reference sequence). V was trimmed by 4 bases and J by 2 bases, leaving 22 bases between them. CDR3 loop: CASSPPETGPFGNQPQHF. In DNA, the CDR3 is TGTGCCAGCAGCCCCCCTGAGACAGGCCCCTTTGGCAATCAGCCCCAGCATTTT.

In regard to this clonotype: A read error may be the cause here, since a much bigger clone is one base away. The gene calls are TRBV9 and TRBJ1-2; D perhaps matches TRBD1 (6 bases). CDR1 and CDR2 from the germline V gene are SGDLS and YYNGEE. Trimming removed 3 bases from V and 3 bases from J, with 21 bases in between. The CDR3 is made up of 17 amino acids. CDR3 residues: CASSGYTQGGSDYGYTF. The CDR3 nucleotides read TGTGCCAGCAGCGGATACACACAAGGGGGTTCCGACTATGGCTACACCTTC.

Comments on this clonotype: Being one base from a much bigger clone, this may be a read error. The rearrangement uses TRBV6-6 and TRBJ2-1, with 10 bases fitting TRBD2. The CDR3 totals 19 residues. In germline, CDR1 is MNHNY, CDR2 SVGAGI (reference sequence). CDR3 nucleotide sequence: TGTGCCGGCAGTAAGCGGGGGGGTCAATCGACGAGCTCCTACAATGAGCAGTTCTTC. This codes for CAGSKRGGQSTSSYNEQFF.

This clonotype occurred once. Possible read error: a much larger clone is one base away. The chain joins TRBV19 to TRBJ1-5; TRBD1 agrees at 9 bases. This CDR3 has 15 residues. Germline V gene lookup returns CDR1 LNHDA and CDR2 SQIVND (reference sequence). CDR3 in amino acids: CASSIGQGFNQPQQF. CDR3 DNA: TGTGCCAGTAGTATCGGACAGGGGTTCAATCAGCCCCAGCAATTT.

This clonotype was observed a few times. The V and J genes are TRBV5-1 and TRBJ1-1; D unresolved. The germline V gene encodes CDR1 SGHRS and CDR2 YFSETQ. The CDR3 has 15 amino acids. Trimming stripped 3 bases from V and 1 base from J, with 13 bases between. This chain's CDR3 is CASSYGVQANTEAFF. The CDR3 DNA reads TGCGCCAGCAGCTACGGGGTACAAGCGAACACTGAAGCTTTCTTT.

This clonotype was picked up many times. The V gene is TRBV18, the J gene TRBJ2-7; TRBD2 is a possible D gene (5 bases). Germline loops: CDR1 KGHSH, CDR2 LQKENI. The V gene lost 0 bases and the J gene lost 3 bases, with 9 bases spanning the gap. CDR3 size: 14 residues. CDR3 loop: CASSPPGSYYEQYF. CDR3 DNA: TGTGCCAGCTCACCACCGGGGAGTTACTACGAGCAGTACTTC.

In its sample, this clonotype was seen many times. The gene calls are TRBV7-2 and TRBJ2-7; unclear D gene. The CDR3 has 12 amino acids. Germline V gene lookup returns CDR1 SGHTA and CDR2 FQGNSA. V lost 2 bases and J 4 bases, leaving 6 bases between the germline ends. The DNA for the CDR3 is TGTGCCAGCAGCTTAAACGGGTACGAGCAGTACTTC. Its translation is CASSLNGYEQYF.

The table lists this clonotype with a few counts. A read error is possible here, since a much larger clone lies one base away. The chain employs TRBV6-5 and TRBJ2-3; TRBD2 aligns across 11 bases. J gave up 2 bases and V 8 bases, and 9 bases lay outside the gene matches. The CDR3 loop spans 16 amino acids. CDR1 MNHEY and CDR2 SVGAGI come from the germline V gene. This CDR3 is CASGPGTSGTTDTQYF. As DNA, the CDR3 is TGTGCCAGCGGCCCGGGGACTAGCGGAACCACAGATACGCAGTATTTT.

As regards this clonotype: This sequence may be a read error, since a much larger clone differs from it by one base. This CDR3 reads CASSYVGTGREKLLF. In DNA, the CDR3 is TGTGCCAGCAGTTACGTCGGGACAGGCCGCGAAAAACTGCTTTTT. The V call is TRBV6-5, the J call TRBJ1-4, with TRBD1 matching 8 bases. This CDR3 has 15 residues. Germline assignment: CDR1 MNHEY and CDR2 SVGAGI.

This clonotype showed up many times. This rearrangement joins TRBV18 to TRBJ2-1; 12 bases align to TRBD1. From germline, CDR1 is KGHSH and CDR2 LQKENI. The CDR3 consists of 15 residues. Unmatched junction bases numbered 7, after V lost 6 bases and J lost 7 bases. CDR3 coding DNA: TGTGCCAGCTCCCGAGGGACAGGGGGCGAGAATGAGCAGTTCTTC. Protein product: CASSRGTGGENEQFF.

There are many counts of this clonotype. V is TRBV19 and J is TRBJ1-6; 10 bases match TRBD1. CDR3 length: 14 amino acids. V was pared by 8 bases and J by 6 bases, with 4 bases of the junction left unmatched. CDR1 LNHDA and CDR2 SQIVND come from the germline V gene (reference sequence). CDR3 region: CASGDRGFNSPLHF. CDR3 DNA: TGTGCCAGTGGGGACAGGGGTTTTAATTCACCCCTCCACTTT.

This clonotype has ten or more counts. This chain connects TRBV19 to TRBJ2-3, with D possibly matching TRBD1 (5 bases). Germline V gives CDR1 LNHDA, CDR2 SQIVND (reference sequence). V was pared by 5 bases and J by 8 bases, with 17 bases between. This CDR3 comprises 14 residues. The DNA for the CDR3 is TGTGCCAGTAGTGATCGGACAAGCGCTGTTACGCAGTATTTT. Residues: CASSDRTSAVTQYF. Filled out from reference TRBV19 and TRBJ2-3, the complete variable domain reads DGGITQSPKYLFRKEGQNVTLSCEQNLNHDAMYWYRQDPGQGLRLIYYSQIVNDFQKGDIAEGYSVSREKKESFPLTVTSAQKNPTAFYLCASSDRTSAVTQYFGPGTRLTVL.

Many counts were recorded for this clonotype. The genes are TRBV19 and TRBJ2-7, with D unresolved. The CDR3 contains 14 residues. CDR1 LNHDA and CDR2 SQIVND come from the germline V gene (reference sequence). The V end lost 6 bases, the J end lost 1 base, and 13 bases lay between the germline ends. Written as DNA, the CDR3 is TGTGCCAGTAGCCCTTCTGCGGCTTCCTACGAGCAGTACTTC. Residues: CASSPSAASYEQYF.

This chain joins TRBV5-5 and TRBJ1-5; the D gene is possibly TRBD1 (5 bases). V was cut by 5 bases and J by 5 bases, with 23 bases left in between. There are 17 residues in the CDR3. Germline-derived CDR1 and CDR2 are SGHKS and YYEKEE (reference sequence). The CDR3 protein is CASSPHGGSGFDQPQHF. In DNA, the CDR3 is TGTGCCAGCAGTCCGCATGGGGGGTCTGGTTTCGATCAGCCCCAGCATTTT.

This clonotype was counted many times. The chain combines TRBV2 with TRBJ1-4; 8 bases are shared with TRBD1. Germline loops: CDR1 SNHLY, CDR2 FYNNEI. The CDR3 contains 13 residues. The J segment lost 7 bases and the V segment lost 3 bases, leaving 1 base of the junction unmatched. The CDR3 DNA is TGTGCCAGCAGTGACAGGGGGCCTGAAAAACTGTTTTTT. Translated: CASSDRGPEKLFF. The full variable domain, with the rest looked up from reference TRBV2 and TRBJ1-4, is EPEVTQTPSHQVTQMGQEVILRCVPISNHLYFYWYRQILGQKVEFLVSFYNNEISEKSEIFDDQFSVERPDGSNFTLKIRSTKLEDSAMYFCASSDRGPEKLFFGSGTQLSVL.

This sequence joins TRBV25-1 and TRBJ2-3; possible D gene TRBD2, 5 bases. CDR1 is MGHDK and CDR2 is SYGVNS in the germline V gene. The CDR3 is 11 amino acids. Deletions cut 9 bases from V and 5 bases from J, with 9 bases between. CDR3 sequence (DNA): TGTGCCAGATACGAGGGAGATACGCAGTATTTT. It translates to CARYEGDTQYF.

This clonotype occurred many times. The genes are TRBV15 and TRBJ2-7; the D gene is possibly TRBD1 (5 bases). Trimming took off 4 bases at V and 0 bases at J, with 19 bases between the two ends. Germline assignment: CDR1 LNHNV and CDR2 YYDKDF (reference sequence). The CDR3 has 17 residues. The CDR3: CATSKPMTAGSSYEQYF. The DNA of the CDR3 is TGTGCCACCAGCAAACCCATGACAGCCGGAAGCTCCTACGAGCAGTACTTC.

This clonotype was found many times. CDR3 DNA sequence: TGTGCCAGCAGCCCCTGGCAGGCTAGCACAGATACGCAGTATTTT. Protein: CASSPWQASTDTQYF. The J gene is TRBJ2-3, the V gene TRBV5-5; D unresolved. Germline CDR1 SGHKS, CDR2 YYEKEE (reference sequence). The CDR3 is 15 amino acids. The ends were cut back, 4 bases at V and 0 bases at J, with 12 bases in the middle.

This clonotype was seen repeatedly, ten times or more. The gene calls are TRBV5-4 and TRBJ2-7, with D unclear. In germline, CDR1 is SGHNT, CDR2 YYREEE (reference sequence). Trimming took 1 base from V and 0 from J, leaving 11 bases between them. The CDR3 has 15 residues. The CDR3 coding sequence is TGTGCCAGCAGCTTGAATAGAGTAAACTCCTACGAGCAGTACTTC. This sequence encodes CASSLNRVNSYEQYF.

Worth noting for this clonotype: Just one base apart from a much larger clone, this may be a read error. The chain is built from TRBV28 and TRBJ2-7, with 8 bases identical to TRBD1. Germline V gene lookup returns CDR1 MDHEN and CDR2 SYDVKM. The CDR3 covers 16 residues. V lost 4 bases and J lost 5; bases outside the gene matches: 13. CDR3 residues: CASSSHRGALSHEQYF. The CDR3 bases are TGTGCCAGCAGTTCCCACAGGGGGGCGTTAAGCCACGAGCAGTACTTC.

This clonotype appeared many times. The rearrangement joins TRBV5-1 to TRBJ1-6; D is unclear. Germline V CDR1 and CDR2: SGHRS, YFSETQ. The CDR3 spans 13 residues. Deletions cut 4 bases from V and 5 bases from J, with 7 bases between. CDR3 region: CASSPGNNSPLHF. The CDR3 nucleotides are TGCGCCAGCAGCCCGGGAAATAATTCACCCCTCCACTTT.

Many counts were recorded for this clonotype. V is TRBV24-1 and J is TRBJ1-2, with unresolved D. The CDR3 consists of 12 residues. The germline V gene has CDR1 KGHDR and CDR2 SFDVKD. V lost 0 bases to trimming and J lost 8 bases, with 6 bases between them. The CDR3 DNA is TGTGCCACCAGTGATTTGTACAGCGGCTACACCTTC. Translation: CATSDLYSGYTF.

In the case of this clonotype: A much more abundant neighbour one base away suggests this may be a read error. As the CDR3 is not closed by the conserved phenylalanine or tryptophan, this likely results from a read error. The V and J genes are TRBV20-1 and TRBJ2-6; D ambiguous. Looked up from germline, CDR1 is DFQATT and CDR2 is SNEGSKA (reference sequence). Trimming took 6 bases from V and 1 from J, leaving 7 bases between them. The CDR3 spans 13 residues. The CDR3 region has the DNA TGCAGTGCACCAGCATCTGGGGCCAACGTCCTGACTTCC. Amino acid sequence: CSAPASGANVLTS.

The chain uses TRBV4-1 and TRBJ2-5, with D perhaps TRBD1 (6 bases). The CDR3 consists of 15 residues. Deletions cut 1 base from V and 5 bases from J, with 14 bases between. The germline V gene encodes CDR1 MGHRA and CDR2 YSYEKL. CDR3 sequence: CASSQVSGRGETQYF. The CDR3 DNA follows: TGCGCCAGCAGCCAAGTTAGTGGCAGGGGCGAGACCCAGTACTTC.